This T cell receptor (beta chain) was obtained from a study of T cells in Graves' hyperthyroidism and ophthalmopathy. This clonotype was seen ten or more times. The TCR beta CDR3 regions underwent amplification using RNA transcripts as the source. The TCR CDR3 was amplified in a first-round RT-PCR using the HTBI primer set. TCRdb passed the multiplex PCR reads through MiXCR, listing each CDR3 protein once. The table has roughly 350,000 distinct CDR3 sequences, 14% seen once; the top ten hold about 22%. The sequenced sample was blood. This sequence was found in a woman in her thirties with Graves' hyperthyroidism.

CDR3: CASTDLGYNEQFF. The DNA for the CDR3 is TGTGCCAGCACCGACCTAGGTTACAATGAGCAGTTCTTC. The V call is TRBV12-3 or TRBV12-4, the J call TRBJ2-1; D gene ambiguous. The CDR3 spans 13 residues. V shed 7 bases and J shed 4 bases, with 11 bases lying between them.